A selection of T cell receptor beta chains follows, all from one sample in a study of blood T cell repertoires in COVID-19. Produced via immunoSEQ multiplex PCR; TCRdb's table is partial and in-frame only. The sample shows 300,000 to 350,000 clones, approximately 83% of them seen only once. The sequenced sample was PBMCs or T cells enriched from blood (not recorded which). These receptors came from a woman in her 40s with acute COVID-19. Both conserved end residues are part of each CDR3. A D gene is named only where the DNA matches it firmly. For some rows the clone size is stated as once, few or many, or as a class when expanded; others skip it.

TRBV7-9	-	-	TRBJ1-5	CASSLAGEGGQPQHF	TGTGCCAGCAGCTTAGCGGGGGAAGGGGGTCAGCCCCAGCATTTT
TRBV27	-	-	TRBJ2-7	CASSPRGTYEQYF	TGTGCCAGCAGCCCCCGGGGAACCTACGAGCAGTACTTC
TRBV6-5	TRBD1	-	TRBJ1-4	CASRPRRGREKLFF	TGTGCCAGCAGACCTAGAAGGGGGCGCGAAAAACTGTTTTTT
TRBV5-6	-	-	TRBJ1-2	CASSLGRRNYGYTF	TGTGCCAGCAGCTTGGGGAGGCGTAACTATGGCTACACCTTC
TRBV2	TRBD1	-	TRBJ2-3	CASSERDRVYF	TGTGCCAGCAGTGAACGGGACAGGGTATATTTT
TRBV5-1	-	-	TRBJ2-5	CASSWGRGATETQYF	TGCGCCAGCAGCTGGGGTCGGGGGGCAACAGAGACCCAGTACTTC
TRBV5-1	-	once	TRBJ2-3	CASKIRATTDTQYF	TGCGCCAGCAAGATCAGGGCCACCACAGATACGCAGTATTTT
TRBV12-3/TRBV12-4	TRBD1	-	TRBJ1-2	CASSLGQGGGYTF	TGTGCCAGCAGCCTGGGACAGGGTGGAGGCTACACCTTC
TRBV18	-	-	TRBJ2-1	CASSPQGYNEQFF	TGTGCCAGCTCACCACAGGGGTACAATGAGCAGTTCTTC
TRBV11-2	TRBD1	few	TRBJ1-1	CASSFRQGYTEAFF	TGTGCCAGCAGCTTCCGACAGGGGTACACTGAAGCTTTCTTT
TRBV6-5	TRBD1	once	TRBJ1-5	CASGQGTSNQPQHF	TGTGCCAGCGGACAGGGTACCAGCAATCAGCCCCAGCATTTT
TRBV28	-	-	TRBJ1-2	CASTPPGSSLGYGYTF	TGTGCCAGCACCCCGCCGGGGAGCAGCCTGGGCTATGGCTACACCTTC
TRBV3-1/TRBV3-2	-	-	TRBJ1-6	CASSRKRSPGSVDNSPLHF	TGTGCCAGCAGCCGTAAGAGGTCGCCGGGATCCGTAGATAATTCACCCCTCCACTTT
TRBV19	TRBD2	-	TRBJ2-5	CASSSVAGVETQYF	TGTGCCAGTAGTTCAGTAGCGGGAGTGGAGACCCAGTACTTC